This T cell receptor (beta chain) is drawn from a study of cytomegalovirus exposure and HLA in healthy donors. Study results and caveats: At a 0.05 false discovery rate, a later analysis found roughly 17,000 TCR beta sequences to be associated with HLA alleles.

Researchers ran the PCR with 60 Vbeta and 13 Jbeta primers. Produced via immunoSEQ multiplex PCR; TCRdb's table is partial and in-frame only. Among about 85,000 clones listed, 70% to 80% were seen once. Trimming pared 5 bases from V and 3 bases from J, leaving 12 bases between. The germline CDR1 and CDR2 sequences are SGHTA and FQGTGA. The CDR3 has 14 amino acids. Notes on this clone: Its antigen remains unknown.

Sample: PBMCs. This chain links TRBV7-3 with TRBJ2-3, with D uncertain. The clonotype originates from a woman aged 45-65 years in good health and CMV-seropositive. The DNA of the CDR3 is TGTGCCAGCAGCACCCGTTCTCAGACAGATACGCAGTATTTT. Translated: CASSTRSQTDTQYF.